This TCR beta chain comes out of a study of blood T cells in healthy people across ages. The V and J ends lost 0 bases and 0 bases, in that order; junction bases with no gene match: 9. Germline CDR1 and CDR2: MNHEY and SVGEGT. The CDR3 spans 18 residues. Whole-study results and caveats: CMV infection status of these donors was not known. Age brought a roughly linear fall in TCR beta diversity measured per million T cells. Diversity estimates drawn from one million T cells were deemed underestimates.

The table lists this clonotype with many counts. Its specificity is not known. Through a sample-barcoded 5' primer and a J-beta primer mix, a second PCR was run for about 6 to 12 cycles. Each cDNA molecule carried a tag from a template-switch adaptor that contained 12 random nucleotides. TCRdb passed the 5' RACE reads through MiXCR, listing each CDR3 protein once. The data show approximately 810,000 distinct CDR3 sequences, with 29% seen just once and 15% to 20% held by the top ten. The source material was blood. The chain carries TRBV6-2 or TRBV6-3 and TRBJ2-7; 9 bases line up with TRBD2. The sequence was obtained from an elderly woman in good health. This chain's CDR3 is CASSYSTRGLASSYEQYF. CDR3 sequence (DNA): TGTGCCAGCAGTTACTCGACCCGGGGACTAGCCAGCTCCTACGAGCAGTACTTC.